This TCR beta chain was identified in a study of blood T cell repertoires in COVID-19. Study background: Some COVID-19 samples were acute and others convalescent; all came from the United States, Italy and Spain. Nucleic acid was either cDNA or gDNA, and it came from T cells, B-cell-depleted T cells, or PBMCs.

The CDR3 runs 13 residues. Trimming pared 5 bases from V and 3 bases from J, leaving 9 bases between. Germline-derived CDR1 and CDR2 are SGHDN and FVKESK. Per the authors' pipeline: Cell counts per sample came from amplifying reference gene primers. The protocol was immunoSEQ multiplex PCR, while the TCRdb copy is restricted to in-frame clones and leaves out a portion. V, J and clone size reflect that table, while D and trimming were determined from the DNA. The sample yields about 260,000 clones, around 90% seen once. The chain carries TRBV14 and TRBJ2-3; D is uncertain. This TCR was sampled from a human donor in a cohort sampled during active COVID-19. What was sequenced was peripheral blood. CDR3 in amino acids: CASSSQVTDTQYF. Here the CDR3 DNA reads TGTGCCAGCAGCTCCCAGGTGACAGATACGCAGTATTTT.